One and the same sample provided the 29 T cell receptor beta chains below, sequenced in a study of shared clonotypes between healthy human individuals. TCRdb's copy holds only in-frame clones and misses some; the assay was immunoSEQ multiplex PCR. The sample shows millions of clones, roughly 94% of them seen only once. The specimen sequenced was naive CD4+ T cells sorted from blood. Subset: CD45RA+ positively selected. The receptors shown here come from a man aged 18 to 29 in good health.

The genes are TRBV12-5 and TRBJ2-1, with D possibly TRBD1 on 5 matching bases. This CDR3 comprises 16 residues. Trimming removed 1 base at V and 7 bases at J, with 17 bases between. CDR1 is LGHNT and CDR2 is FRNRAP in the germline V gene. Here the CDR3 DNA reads TGTGCTAGTGGTTTGGGAGACCTCATTGCAGGGAATGAGCAGTTCTTC. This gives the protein CASGLGDLIAGNEQFF.

CDR3 residues: CASSRRQGTYEQYF. In nucleotides, the CDR3 is TGTGCCAGCAGCCGCCGACAGGGGACCTACGAGCAGTACTTC. V gene TRBV7-2 combines with J gene TRBJ2-7; 8 nucleotides line up with TRBD1. Trimming at V came to 5 bases and at J to 2 bases, leaving 5 bases not matched to a gene. The CDR3 consists of 14 residues. The V gene's germline CDR1 is SGHTA and CDR2 FQGNSA.

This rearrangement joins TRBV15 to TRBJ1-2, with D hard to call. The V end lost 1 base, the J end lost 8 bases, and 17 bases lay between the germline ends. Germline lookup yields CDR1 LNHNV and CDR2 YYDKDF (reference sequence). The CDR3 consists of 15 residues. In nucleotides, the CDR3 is TGTGCCACCAGCAGAGTCCGGGATCAAGGGCCGGGCTACACCTTC. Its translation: CATSRVRDQGPGYTF.

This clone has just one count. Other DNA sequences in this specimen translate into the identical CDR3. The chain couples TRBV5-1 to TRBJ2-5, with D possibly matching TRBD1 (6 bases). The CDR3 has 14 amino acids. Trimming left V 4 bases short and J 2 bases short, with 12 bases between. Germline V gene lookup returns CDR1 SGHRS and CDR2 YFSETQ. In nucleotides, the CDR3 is TGCGCCAGCAGCCTGGGCAGGGGACAAGAGACCCAGTACTTC. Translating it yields CASSLGRGQETQYF.

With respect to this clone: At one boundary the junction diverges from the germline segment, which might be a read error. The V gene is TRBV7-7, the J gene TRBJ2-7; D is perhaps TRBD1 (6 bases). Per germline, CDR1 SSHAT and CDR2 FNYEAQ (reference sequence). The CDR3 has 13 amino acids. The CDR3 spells CASSNKQGGEQYF. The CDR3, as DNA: TGTGCTAGCAGCAATAAACAGGGTGGCGAGCAGTACTTC.

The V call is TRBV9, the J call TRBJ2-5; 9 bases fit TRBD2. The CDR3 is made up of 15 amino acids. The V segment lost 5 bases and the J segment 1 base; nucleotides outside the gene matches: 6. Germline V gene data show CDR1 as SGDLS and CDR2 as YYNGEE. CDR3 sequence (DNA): TGTGCCAGCAGACGAGCGGGGGGCCTCCAAGAGACCCAGTACTTC. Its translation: CASRRAGGLQETQYF. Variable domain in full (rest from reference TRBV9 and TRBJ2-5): DSGVTQTPKHLITATGQRVTLRCSPRSGDLSVYWYQQSLDQGLQFLIQYYNGEERAKGNILERFSAQQFPDLHSELNLSSLELGDSALYFCASRRAGGLQETQYFGPGTRLLVL.

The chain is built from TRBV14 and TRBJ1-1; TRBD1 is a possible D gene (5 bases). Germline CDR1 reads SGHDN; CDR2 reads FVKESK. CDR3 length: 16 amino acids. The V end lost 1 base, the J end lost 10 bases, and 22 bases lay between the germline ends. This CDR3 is CASSQGPGITSLRAFF. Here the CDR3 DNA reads TGTGCCAGCAGCCAAGGCCCAGGGATTACCAGTTTGAGAGCTTTCTTT.

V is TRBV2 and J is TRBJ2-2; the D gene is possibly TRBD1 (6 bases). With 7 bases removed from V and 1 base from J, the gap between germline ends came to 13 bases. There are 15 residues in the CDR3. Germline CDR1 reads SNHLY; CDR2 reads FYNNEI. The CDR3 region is CASKSQGQNTGELFF. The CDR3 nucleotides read TGTGCCAGCAAATCTCAGGGGCAGAACACCGGGGAGCTGTTTTTT. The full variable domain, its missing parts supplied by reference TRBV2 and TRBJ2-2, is EPEVTQTPSHQVTQMGQEVILRCVPISNHLYFYWYRQILGQKVEFLVSFYNNEISEKSEIFDDQFSVERPDGSNFTLKIRSTKLEDSAMYFCASKSQGQNTGELFFGEGSRLTVL.

Here the CDR3 reads CASSLGGLDRDTQYF. Here the CDR3 DNA reads TGTGCCAGCAGCTTGGGTGGACTAGATAGAGATACGCAGTATTTT. This chain uses TRBV5-6 with TRBJ2-3, with 7 bases fitting TRBD2. The V gene's germline CDR1 is SGHDT and CDR2 YYEEEE. The CDR3 is 15 amino acids. The V segment lost 0 bases and the J segment 5 bases; nucleotides outside the gene matches: 6.

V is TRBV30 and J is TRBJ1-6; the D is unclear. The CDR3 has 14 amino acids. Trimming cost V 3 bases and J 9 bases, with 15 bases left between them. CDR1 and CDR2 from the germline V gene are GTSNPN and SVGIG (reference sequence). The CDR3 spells CAWRAATGSSPLHF. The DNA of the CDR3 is TGTGCCTGGAGGGCCGCCACCGGGAGTTCACCCCTCCACTTT.

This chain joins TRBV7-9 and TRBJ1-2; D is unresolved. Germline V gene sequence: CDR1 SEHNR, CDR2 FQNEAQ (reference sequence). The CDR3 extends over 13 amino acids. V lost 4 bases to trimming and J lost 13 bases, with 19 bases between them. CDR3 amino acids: CASSSNRIAECTF. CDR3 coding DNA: TGTGCCAGCAGCTCAAACAGAATTGCGGAATGCACCTTC.

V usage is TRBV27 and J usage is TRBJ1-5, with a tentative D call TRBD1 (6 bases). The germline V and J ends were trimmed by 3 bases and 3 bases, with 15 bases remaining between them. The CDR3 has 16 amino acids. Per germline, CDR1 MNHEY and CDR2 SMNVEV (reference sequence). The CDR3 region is CASSFGGLGVNQPQHF. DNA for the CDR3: TGTGCCAGCAGTTTTGGGGGGCTAGGTGTCAATCAGCCCCAGCATTTT.

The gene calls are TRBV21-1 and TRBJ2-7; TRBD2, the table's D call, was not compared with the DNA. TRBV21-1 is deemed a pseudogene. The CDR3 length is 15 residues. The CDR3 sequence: CASSKGLAGSYEQYF. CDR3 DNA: TGTGCCAGCAGCAAAGGACTAGCGGGGTCCTACGAGCAGTACTTC.

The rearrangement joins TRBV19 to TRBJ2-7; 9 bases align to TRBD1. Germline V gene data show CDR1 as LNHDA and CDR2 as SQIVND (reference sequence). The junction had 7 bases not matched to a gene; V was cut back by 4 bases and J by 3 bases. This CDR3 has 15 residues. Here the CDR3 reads CASSKPGQGHYEQYF. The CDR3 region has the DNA TGTGCCAGTAGTAAACCGGGACAGGGACACTACGAGCAGTACTTC. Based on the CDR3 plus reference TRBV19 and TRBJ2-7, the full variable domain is DGGITQSPKYLFRKEGQNVTLSCEQNLNHDAMYWYRQDPGQGLRLIYYSQIVNDFQKGDIAEGYSVSREKKESFPLTVTSAQKNPTAFYLCASSKPGQGHYEQYFGPGTRLTVT.

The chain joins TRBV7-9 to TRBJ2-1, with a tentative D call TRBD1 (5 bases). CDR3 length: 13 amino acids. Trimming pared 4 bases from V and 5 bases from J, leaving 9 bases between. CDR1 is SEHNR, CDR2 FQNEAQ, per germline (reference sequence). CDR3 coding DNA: TGTGCCAGCAGCTCCAGGGCGGACAATGAGCAGTTCTTC. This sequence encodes CASSSRADNEQFF.

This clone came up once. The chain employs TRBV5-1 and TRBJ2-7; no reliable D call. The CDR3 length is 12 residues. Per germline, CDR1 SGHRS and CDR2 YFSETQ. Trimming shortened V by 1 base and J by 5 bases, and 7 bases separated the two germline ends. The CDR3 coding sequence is TGCGCCAGCAGCTTGTATAGGAACGAGCAGTACTTC. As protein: CASSLYRNEQYF.

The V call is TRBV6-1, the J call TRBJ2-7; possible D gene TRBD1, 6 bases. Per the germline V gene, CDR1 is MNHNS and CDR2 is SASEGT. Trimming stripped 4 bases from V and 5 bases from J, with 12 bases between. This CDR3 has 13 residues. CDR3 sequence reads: CASSVRGLDEQYF. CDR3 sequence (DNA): TGTGCCAGCAGTGTCAGGGGCTTGGACGAGCAGTACTTC.

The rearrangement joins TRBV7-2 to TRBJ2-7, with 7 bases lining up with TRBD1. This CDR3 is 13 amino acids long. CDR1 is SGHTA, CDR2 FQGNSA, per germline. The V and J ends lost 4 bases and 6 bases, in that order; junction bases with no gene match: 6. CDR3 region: CASSSGTAGEQYF. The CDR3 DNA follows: TGTGCCAGCAGCTCTGGGACAGCCGGCGAGCAGTACTTC.

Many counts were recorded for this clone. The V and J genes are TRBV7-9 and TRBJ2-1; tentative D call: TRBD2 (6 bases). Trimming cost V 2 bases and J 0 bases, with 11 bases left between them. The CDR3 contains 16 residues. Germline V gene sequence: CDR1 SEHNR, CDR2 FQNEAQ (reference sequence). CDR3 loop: CASSLLGGDSYNEQFF. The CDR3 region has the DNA TGTGCCAGCAGCTTACTCGGCGGGGACTCCTACAATGAGCAGTTCTTC.

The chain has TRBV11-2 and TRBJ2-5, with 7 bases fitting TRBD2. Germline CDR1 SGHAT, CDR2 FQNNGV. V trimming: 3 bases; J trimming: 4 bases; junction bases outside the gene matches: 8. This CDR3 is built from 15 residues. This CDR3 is CASSFAPGGGETQYF. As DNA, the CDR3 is TGTGCCAGCAGCTTTGCCCCGGGGGGAGGAGAGACCCAGTACTTC. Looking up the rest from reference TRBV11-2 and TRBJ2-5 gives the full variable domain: EAGVAQSPRYKIIEKRQSVAFWCNPISGHATLYWYQQILGQGPKLLIQFQNNGVVDDSQLPKDRFSAERLKGVDSTLKIQPAKLEDSAVYLCASSFAPGGGETQYFGPGTRLLVL.

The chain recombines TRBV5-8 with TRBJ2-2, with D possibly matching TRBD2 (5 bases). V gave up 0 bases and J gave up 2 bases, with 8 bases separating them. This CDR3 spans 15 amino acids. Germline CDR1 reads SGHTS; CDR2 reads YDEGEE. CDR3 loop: CASSLGRTNTGELFF. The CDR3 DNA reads TGTGCCAGCAGCTTGGGGAGGACTAACACCGGGGAGCTGTTTTTT.

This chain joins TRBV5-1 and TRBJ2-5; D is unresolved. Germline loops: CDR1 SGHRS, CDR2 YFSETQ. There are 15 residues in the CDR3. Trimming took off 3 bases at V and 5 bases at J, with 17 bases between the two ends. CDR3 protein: CASSYEKTLGETQYF. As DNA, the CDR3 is TGCGCCAGCAGCTACGAGAAGACCCTCGGGGAGACCCAGTACTTC. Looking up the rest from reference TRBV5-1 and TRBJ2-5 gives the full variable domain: KAGVTQTPRYLIKTRGQQVTLSCSPISGHRSVSWYQQTPGQGLQFLFEYFSETQRNKGNFPGRFSGRQFSNSRSEMNVSTLELGDSALYLCASSYEKTLGETQYFGPGTRLLVL.

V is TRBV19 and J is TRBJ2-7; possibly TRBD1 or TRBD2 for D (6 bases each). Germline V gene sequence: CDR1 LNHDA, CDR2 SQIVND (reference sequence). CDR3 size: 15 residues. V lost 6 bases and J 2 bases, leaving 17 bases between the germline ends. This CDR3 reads CASSPGGTYPYEQYF. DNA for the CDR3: TGTGCCAGTAGCCCTGGCGGGACATACCCCTACGAGCAGTACTTC. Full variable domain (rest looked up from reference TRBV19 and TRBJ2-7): DGGITQSPKYLFRKEGQNVTLSCEQNLNHDAMYWYRQDPGQGLRLIYYSQIVNDFQKGDIAEGYSVSREKKESFPLTVTSAQKNPTAFYLCASSPGGTYPYEQYFGPGTRLTVT.

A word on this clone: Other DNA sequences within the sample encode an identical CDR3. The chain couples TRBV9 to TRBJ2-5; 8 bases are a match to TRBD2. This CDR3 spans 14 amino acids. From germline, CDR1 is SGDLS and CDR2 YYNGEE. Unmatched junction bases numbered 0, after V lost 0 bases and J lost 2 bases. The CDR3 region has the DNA TGTGCCAGCAGCGTAGGCGGGGGGCAAGAGACCCAGTACTTC. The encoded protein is CASSVGGGQETQYF.

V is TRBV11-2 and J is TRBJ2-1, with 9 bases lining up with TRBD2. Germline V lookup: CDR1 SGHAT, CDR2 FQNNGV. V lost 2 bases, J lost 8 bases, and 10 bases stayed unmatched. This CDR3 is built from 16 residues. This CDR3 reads CASSLRYSGGLDEQFF. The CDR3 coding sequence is TGTGCCAGCAGCTTACGGTACAGCGGGGGGCTCGATGAGCAGTTCTTC.

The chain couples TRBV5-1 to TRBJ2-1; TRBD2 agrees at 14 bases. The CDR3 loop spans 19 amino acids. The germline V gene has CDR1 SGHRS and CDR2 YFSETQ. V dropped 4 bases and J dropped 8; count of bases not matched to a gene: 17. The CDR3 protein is CASSLGLAGVLQVLDEQFF. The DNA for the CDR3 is TGCGCCAGCAGCCTGGGACTAGCGGGAGTTTTACAAGTATTGGATGAGCAGTTCTTC.

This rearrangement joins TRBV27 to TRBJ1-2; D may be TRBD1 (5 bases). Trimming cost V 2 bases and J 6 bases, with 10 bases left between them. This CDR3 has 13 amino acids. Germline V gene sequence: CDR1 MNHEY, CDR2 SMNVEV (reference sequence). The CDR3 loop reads CASSLTGTNGYTF. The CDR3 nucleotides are TGTGCCAGCAGTTTAACGGGGACGAATGGCTACACCTTC.

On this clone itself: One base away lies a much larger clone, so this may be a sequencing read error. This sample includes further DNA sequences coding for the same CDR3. This CDR3 reads CASSVGTVAEGYTF. The CDR3 coding sequence is TGTGCCAGCAGCGTGGGAACGGTGGCGGAGGGCTACACCTTC. V is TRBV7-9 and J is TRBJ1-2, with unresolved D. CDR1 and CDR2 from the germline V gene are SEHNR and FQNEAQ (reference sequence). V was cut by 5 bases and J by 8 bases, with 18 bases left in between. The CDR3 sequence is 14 residues long.

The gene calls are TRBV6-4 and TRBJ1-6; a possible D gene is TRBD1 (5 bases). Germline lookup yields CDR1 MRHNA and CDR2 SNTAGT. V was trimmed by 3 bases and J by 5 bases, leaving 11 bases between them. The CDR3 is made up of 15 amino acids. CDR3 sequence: CASSEKWGHNSPLHF. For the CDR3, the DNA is TGTGCCAGCAGTGAAAAGTGGGGCCATAATTCACCCCTCCACTTT.